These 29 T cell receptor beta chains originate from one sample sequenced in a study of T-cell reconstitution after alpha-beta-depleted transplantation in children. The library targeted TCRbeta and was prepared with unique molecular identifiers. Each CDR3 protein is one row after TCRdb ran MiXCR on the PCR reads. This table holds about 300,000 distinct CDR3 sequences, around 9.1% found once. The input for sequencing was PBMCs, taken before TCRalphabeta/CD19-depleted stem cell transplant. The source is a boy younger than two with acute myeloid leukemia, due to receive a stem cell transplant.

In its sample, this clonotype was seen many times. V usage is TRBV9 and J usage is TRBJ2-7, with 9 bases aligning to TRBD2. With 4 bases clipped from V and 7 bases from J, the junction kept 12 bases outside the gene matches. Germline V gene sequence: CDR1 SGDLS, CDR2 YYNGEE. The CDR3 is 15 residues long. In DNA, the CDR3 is TGTGCCAGCAGCCCCGGGACTAGCTCCTCCTGGGAGCAGTACTTC. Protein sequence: CASSPGTSSSWEQYF.

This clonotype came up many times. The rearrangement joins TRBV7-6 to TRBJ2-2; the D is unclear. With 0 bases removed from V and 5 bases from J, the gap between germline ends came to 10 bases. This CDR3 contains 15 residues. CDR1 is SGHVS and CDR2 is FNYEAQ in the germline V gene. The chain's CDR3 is CASSLAQKATGELFF. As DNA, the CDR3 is TGTGCCAGCAGCTTAGCGCAAAAGGCTACCGGGGAGCTGTTTTTT.

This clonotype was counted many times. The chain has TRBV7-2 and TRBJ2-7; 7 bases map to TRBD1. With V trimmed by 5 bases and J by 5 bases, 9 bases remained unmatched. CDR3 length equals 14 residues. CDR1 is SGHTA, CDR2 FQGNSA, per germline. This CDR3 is CASSRRDSRNEQYF. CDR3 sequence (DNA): TGTGCCAGCAGCCGCCGGGACAGCCGTAACGAGCAGTACTTC.

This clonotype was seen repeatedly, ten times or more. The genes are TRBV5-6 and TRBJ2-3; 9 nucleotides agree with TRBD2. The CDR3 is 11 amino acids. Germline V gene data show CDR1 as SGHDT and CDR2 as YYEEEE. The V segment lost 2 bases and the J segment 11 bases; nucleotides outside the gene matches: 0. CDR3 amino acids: CASSLAGGQYF. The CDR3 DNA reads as TGTGCCAGCAGCTTAGCGGGGGGGCAGTATTTT. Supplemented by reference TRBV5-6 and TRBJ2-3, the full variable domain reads DAGVTQSPTHLIKTRGQQVTLRCSPKSGHDTVSWYQQALGQGPQFIFQYYEEEERQRGNFPDRFSGHQFPNYSSELNVNALLLGDSALYLCASSLAGGQYFGPGTRLTVL.

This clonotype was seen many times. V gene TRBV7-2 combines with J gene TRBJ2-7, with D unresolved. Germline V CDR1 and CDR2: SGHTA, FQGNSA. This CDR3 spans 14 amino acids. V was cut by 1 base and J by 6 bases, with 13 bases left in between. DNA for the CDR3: TGTGCCAGCAGCTTAGTTTCCGGCAGACCCGAGCAGTACTTC. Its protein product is CASSLVSGRPEQYF.

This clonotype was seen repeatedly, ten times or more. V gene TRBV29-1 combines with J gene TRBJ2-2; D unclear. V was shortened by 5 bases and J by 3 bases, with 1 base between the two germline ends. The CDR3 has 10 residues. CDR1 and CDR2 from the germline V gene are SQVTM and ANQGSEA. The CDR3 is CSVHTGELFF. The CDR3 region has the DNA TGCAGCGTTCACACCGGGGAGCTGTTTTTT.

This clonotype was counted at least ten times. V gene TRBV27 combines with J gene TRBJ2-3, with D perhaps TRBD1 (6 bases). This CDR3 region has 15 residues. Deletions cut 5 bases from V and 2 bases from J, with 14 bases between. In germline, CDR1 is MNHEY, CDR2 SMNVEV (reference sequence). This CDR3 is CASSTRDTTTDTQYF. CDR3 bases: TGTGCCAGCAGTACACGGGACACGACCACAGATACGCAGTATTTT.

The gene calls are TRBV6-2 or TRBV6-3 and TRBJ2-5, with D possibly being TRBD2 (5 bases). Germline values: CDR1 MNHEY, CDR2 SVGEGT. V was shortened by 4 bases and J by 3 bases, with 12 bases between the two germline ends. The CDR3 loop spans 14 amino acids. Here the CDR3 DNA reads TGTGCCAGCAGTTTTACACGGGGTGAAGAGACCCAGTACTTC. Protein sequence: CASSFTRGEETQYF.

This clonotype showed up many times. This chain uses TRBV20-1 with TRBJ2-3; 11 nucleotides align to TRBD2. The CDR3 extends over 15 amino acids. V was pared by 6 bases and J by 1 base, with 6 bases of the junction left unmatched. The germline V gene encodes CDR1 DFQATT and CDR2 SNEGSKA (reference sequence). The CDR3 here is CSASGTSGRTDTQYF. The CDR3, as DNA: TGCAGTGCGAGTGGGACTAGCGGTCGCACAGATACGCAGTATTTT.

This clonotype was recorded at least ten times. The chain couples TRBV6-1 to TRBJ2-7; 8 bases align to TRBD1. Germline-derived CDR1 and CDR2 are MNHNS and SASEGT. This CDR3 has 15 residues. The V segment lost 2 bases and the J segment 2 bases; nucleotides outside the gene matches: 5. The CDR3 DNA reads TGTGCCAGCAGTGAACGGGGGACAGGAGCCTACGAGCAGTACTTC. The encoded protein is CASSERGTGAYEQYF.

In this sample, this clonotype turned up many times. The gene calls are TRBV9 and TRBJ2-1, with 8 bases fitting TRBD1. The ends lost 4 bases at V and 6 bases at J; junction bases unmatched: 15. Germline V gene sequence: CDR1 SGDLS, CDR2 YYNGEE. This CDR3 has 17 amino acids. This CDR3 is CASSYRGSGGPLNEQFF. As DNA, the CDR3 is TGTGCCAGCAGCTACAGGGGGTCTGGGGGCCCTCTCAATGAGCAGTTCTTC.

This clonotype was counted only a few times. The CDR3 DNA follows: TGTGCCAGCAGCTTCCGACGGGGGGAGACCCAGTACTTC. It codes for CASSFRRGETQYF. The chain joins TRBV7-3 to TRBJ2-5, with D perhaps TRBD2 (6 bases). The germline gives CDR1 SGHTA, CDR2 FQGTGA. V shed 3 bases and J shed 5 bases, with 10 bases lying between them. CDR3 length: 13 residues.

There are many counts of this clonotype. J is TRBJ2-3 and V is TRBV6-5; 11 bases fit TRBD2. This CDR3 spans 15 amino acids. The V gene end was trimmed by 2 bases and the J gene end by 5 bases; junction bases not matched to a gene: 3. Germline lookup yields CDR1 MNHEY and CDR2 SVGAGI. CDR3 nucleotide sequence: TGTGCCAGCAGTTACCCGGGACTAGCGGAAGATACGCAGTATTTT. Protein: CASSYPGLAEDTQYF.

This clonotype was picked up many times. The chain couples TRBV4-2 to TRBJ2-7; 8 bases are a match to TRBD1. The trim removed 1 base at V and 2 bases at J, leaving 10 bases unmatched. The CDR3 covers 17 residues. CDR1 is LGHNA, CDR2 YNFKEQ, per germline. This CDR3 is CASSQVYYRTGTYEQYF. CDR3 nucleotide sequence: TGTGCCAGCAGCCAAGTTTACTATAGGACAGGGACCTACGAGCAGTACTTC.

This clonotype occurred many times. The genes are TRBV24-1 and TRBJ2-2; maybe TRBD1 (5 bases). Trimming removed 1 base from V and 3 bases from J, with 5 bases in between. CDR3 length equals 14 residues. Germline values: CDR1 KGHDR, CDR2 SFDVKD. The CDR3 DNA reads TGTGCCACCAGTGATTTCAGGGACACCGGGGAGCTGTTTTTT. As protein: CATSDFRDTGELFF.

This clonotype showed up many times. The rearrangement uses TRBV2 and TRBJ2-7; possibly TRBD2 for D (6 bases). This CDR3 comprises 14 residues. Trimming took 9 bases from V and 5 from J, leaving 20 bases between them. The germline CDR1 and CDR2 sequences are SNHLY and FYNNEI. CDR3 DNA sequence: TGTGCCAGATGGCCCCGGGACTCCTCGGACGAGCAGTACTTC. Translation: CARWPRDSSDEQYF.

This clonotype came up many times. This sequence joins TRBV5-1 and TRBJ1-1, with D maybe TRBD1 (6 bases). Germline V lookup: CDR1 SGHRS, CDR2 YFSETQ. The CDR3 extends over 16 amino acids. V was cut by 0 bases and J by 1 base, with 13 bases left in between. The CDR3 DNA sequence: TGCGCCAGCAGCTTGGCACTAGGACAGCCGAACACTGAAGCTTTCTTT. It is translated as CASSLALGQPNTEAFF.

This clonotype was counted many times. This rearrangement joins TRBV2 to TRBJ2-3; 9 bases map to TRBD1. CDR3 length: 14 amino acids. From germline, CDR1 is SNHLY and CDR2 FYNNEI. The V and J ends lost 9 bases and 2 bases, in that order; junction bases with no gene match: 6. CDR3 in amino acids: CAREGTGYTDTQYF. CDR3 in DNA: TGTGCCAGGGAGGGGACAGGGTACACAGATACGCAGTATTTT.

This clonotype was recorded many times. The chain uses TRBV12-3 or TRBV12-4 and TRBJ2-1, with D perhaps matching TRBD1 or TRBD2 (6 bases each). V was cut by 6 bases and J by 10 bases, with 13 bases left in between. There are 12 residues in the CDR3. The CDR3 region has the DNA TGTGCCAGCAGCCCCCTAGGGGGGGAGCAGTTCTTC. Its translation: CASSPLGGEQFF.

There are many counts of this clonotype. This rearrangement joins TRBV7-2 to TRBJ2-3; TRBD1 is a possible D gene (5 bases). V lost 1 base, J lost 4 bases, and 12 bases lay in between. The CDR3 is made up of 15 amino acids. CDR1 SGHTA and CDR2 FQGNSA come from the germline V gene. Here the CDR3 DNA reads TGTGCCAGCAGCTTAGGAAGGGGCGCACCAGATACGCAGTATTTT. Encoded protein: CASSLGRGAPDTQYF.

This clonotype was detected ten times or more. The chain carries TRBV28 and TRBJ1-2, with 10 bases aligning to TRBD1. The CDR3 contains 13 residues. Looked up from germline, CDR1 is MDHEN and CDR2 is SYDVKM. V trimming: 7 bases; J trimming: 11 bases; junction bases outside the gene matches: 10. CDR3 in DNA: TGTGCCAGCACAACCCCGGGACAGGGGATATACACCTTC. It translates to CASTTPGQGIYTF.

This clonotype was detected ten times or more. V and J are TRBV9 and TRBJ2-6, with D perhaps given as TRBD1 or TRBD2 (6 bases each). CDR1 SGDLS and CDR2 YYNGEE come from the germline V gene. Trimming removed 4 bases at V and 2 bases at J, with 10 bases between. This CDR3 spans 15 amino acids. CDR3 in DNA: TGTGCCAGCAGCCTCCGGGGGCCTGGGGCCAACGTCCTGACTTTC. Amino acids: CASSLRGPGANVLTF.

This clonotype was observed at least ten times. CDR3 protein: CASSDSGGQETQYF. CDR3 sequence (DNA): TGTGCCAGCAGTGACTCGGGAGGGCAAGAGACCCAGTACTTC. The chain is built from TRBV6-4 and TRBJ2-5, with 7 bases identical to TRBD2. CDR1 is MRHNA and CDR2 is SNTAGT in the germline V gene. Losses at the gene ends were 0 bases for V and 2 bases for J; bases not matched to a gene: 0. The CDR3 length is 14 residues.

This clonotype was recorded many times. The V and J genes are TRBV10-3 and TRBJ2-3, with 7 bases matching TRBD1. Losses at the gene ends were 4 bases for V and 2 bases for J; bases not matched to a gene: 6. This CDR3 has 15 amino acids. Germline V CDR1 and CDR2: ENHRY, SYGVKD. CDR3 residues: CAISGYRGNTDTQYF. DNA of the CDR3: TGTGCCATCAGTGGGTACAGGGGTAACACAGATACGCAGTATTTT.

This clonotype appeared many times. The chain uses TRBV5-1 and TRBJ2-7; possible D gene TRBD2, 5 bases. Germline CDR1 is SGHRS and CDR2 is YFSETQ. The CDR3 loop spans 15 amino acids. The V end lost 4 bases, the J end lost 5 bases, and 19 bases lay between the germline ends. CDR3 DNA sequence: TGCGCCAGCAGCGGCAATGGGAGACCTGGTAACGAGCAGTACTTC. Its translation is CASSGNGRPGNEQYF.

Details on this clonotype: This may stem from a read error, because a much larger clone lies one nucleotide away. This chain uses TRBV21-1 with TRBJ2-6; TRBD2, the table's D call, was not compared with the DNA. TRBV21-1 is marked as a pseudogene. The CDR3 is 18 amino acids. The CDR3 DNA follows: TGTGCCAGCAGCAGTTGGACTAGCGGGAGCGCTGGGGCCAACGTCCTGACTTTC. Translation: CASSSWTSGSAGANVLTF.

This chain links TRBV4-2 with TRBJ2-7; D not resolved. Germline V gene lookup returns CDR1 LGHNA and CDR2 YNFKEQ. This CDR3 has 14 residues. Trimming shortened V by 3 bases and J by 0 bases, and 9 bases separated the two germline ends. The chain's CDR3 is CASSHRAPSYEQYF. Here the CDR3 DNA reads TGTGCCAGCAGCCACCGGGCCCCCTCCTACGAGCAGTACTTC.

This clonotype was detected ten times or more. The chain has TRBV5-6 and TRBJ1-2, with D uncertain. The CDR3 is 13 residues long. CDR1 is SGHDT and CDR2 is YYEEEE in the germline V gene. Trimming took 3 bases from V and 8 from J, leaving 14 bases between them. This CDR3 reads CASSWALNRGYTF. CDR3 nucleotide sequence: TGTGCCAGCAGCTGGGCCCTAAATCGGGGCTACACCTTC.

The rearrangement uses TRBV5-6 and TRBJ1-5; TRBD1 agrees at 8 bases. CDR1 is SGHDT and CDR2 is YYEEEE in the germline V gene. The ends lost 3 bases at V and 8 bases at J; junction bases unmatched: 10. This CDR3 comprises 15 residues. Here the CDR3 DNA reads TGTGCCAGCAGCTGGTGGACAGGGCGATCCGAGCCCCAGCATTTT. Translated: CASSWWTGRSEPQHF. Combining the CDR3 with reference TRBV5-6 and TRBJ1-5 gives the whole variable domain DAGVTQSPTHLIKTRGQQVTLRCSPKSGHDTVSWYQQALGQGPQFIFQYYEEEERQRGNFPDRFSGHQFPNYSSELNVNALLLGDSALYLCASSWWTGRSEPQHFGDGTRLSIL.